This entry lists 24 T cell receptor beta chains sequenced from one sample in a study of cytomegalovirus exposure and HLA in healthy donors. The repertoire was sequenced with immunoSEQ multiplex PCR; TCRdb's copy has only in-frame clones and lacks some. The sample holds fewer than 200,000 clones, 75% to 90% seen once. Sequencing was performed on PBMCs. These receptors all come from a woman younger than 35 in good health and CMV-seronegative.

This clone showed up many times. The CDR3 bases are TGTGCCAGCAGCTTGGAAAATGTCAGGGGCGGAAGATGGAGTGGCTACACCTTC. Protein: CASSLENVRGGRWSGYTF. This chain uses TRBV5-8 with TRBJ1-2; D is perhaps TRBD1 (6 bases). Germline CDR1 is SGHTS and CDR2 is YDEGEE. Trimming removed 0 bases from V and 7 bases from J, with 25 bases in between. The CDR3 runs to 18 residues.

This clone has a single count. The V gene is TRBV11-3, the J gene TRBJ1-1; D may be TRBD1 (5 bases). The CDR3 contains 13 residues. Per the germline V gene, CDR1 is SGHNT and CDR2 is YENEEA. V was shortened by 5 bases and J by 1 base, with 8 bases between the two germline ends. CDR3 protein: CASSRGANTEAFF. CDR3 nucleotides: TGTGCCAGCAGCAGGGGCGCGAACACTGAAGCTTTCTTT. Supplemented by reference TRBV11-3 and TRBJ1-1, the full variable domain reads EAGVVQSPRYKIIEKKQPVAFWCNPISGHNTLYWYLQNLGQGPELLIRYENEEAVDDSQLPKDRFSAERLKGVDSTLKIQPAELGDSAVYLCASSRGANTEAFFGQGTRLTVV.

This clone was seen a single time. This chain links TRBV29-1 with TRBJ2-2, with D possibly matching TRBD1 (5 bases). V lost 1 base and J lost 2, with 17 bases in between. This CDR3 has 17 residues. In germline, CDR1 is SQVTM, CDR2 ANQGSEA. This CDR3 reads CSVEVVGYGHNTGELFF. CDR3 DNA sequence: TGCAGCGTTGAAGTAGTGGGATACGGACACAACACCGGGGAGCTGTTTTTT.

The chain has TRBV6-5 and TRBJ1-5; maybe TRBD1 (6 bases). Germline V gene lookup returns CDR1 MNHEY and CDR2 SVGAGI. The CDR3 contains 15 residues. With 5 bases removed from V and 9 bases from J, the gap between germline ends came to 20 bases. The CDR3 DNA reads as TGTGCCAGCAGTCACGACAGGTCCGCCGTCGGGCCCCAGCATTTT. Protein: CASSHDRSAVGPQHF.

The gene calls are TRBV19 and TRBJ2-7, with unresolved D. Germline V gives CDR1 LNHDA, CDR2 SQIVND (reference sequence). V gave up 4 bases and J gave up 3 bases, with 10 bases separating them. The length of the CDR3 is 13 residues. CDR3 loop: CASSTPLFYEQYF. CDR3 nucleotide sequence: TGTGCCAGTAGTACCCCGTTATTCTACGAGCAGTACTTC.

This clone was recorded only once. The rearrangement links TRBV6-1 to TRBJ2-7, with TRBD1 as a possible D gene (6 bases). Germline assignment: CDR1 MNHNS and CDR2 SASEGT. The CDR3 spans 15 residues. Between the trimmed V and J ends, which lost 1 base and 2 bases, there was a span of 12 bases. The CDR3 nucleotides read TGTGCCAGCAGTGAAGTTTTAGAGGGGGCCTACGAGCAGTACTTC. Protein: CASSEVLEGAYEQYF.

This rearrangement joins TRBV7-9 to TRBJ2-7, with a possible D match to TRBD1 (5 bases). Germline CDR1 is SEHNR and CDR2 is FQNEAQ (reference sequence). Between the trimmed V and J ends, which lost 1 base and 2 bases, there was a span of 9 bases. The CDR3 contains 14 residues. CDR3 DNA sequence: TGTGCCAGCAGCTTAGGGACATTCCCCTACGAGCAGTACTTC. Protein: CASSLGTFPYEQYF.

The rearrangement joins TRBV5-6 to TRBJ1-6; no firm D call. The CDR3 is 16 amino acids. Germline CDR1 is SGHDT and CDR2 is YYEEEE. Trimming took 2 bases from V and 0 from J, leaving 9 bases between them. CDR3 protein: CASSLDGSSYNSPLHF. CDR3 nucleotides: TGTGCCAGCAGCTTAGATGGCAGCTCCTATAATTCACCCCTCCACTTT.

This chain links TRBV19 with TRBJ2-3; 10 nucleotides align to TRBD2. The V gene end was trimmed by 5 bases and the J gene end by 2 bases; junction bases not matched to a gene: 4. There are 15 residues in the CDR3. Per germline, CDR1 LNHDA and CDR2 SQIVND (reference sequence). In nucleotides, the CDR3 is TGTGCCAGTAGTCCACTAGCGGGGATCACAGATACGCAGTATTTT. It translates to CASSPLAGITDTQYF.

The rearrangement uses TRBV9 and TRBJ1-4; tentative D call: TRBD1 (6 bases). Germline CDR1 is SGDLS and CDR2 is YYNGEE. V was clipped by 0 bases and J by 3 bases, with 18 bases between them. The CDR3 has 18 residues. CDR3: CASSVGRGRGSANEKLFF. The CDR3, as DNA: TGTGCCAGCAGCGTAGGCAGGGGAAGGGGGTCGGCTAATGAAAAACTGTTTTTT.

The rearrangement uses TRBV25-1 and TRBJ2-1; 7 bases are shared with TRBD1. V lost 9 bases, J lost 2 bases, and 10 bases stayed unmatched. There are 15 residues in the CDR3. Per the germline V gene, CDR1 is MGHDK and CDR2 is SYGVNS. The CDR3 DNA reads TGTGCCAGGGTACTCCGGGACAGCACCTACAATGAGCAGTTCTTC. Translating it yields CARVLRDSTYNEQFF. The variable domain in full, completed from reference TRBV25-1 and TRBJ2-1, reads EADIYQTPRYLVIGTGKKITLECSQTMGHDKMYWYQQDPGMELHLIHYSYGVNSTEKGDLSSESTVSRIRTEHFPLTLESARPSHTSQYLCARVLRDSTYNEQFFGPGTRLTVL.

The rearrangement uses TRBV5-6 and TRBJ1-1; no reliable D call. Looked up from germline, CDR1 is SGHDT and CDR2 is YYEEEE. Trimming cost V 3 bases and J 3 bases, with 18 bases left between them. The CDR3 sequence is 16 residues long. CDR3 sequence reads: CASSSHSEQEDTEAFF. DNA for the CDR3: TGTGCCAGCAGCTCCCATAGTGAGCAAGAGGACACTGAAGCTTTCTTT.

CDR3 sequence: CASSFRLLAGGADTQYF. Written as DNA, the CDR3 is TGTGCCAGCAGCTTCCGTCTACTAGCGGGAGGCGCAGATACGCAGTATTTT. The gene calls are TRBV5-6 and TRBJ2-3; 12 bases are a match to TRBD2. Germline assignment: CDR1 SGHDT and CDR2 YYEEEE. V was pared by 2 bases and J by 4 bases, with 8 bases of the junction left unmatched. The CDR3 has 17 residues.

The V call is TRBV6-1, the J call TRBJ2-7; TRBD1 is a possible D gene (6 bases). V dropped 5 bases and J dropped 0 bases, with 14 bases sitting between them. The CDR3 sequence is 15 residues long. Germline CDR1 reads MNHNS; CDR2 reads SASEGT. The CDR3 DNA reads as TGTGCCAGCAGTAGGACAGATGAGAGCTCCTACGAGCAGTACTTC. Amino acid sequence: CASSRTDESSYEQYF.

The chain carries TRBV15 and TRBJ1-2; 11 nucleotides align to TRBD1. Germline V gives CDR1 LNHNV, CDR2 YYDKDF (reference sequence). J gave up 6 bases and V 1 base, and 10 bases lay outside the gene matches. This CDR3 contains 17 residues. The CDR3: CATSRVSTDRGRNGYTF. In nucleotides, the CDR3 is TGTGCCACCAGCAGAGTTTCAACGGACAGGGGGCGGAATGGCTACACCTTC.

The chain uses TRBV13 and TRBJ1-1, with TRBD1 as a possible D gene (5 bases). Germline-derived CDR1 and CDR2 are PRHDT and FYEKMQ (reference sequence). The CDR3 runs to 15 residues. The germline V and J ends were trimmed by 5 bases and 1 base, with 14 bases remaining between them. CDR3 in amino acids: CASSPLGTGNTEAFF. The CDR3 DNA follows: TGTGCCAGCAGCCCCCTTGGTACAGGGAACACTGAAGCTTTCTTT.

The V gene is TRBV9, the J gene TRBJ2-5; D unresolved. Per the germline V gene, CDR1 is SGDLS and CDR2 is YYNGEE. With 4 bases removed from V and 5 bases from J, the gap between germline ends came to 15 bases. The CDR3 is 14 residues long. The CDR3 sequence: CASSTSRRAETQYF. The CDR3 bases are TGTGCCAGCAGCACCTCCCGAAGAGCGGAGACCCAGTACTTC.

The rearrangement uses TRBV25-1 and TRBJ2-3, with 7 positions matching TRBD2. This CDR3 has 15 amino acids. V was clipped by 1 base and J by 3 bases; unmatched bases: 4. CDR1 and CDR2 from the germline V gene are MGHDK and SYGVNS. The CDR3 DNA follows: TGTGCCAGCAGTGAATCCCGGGGGGAGACAGATACGCAGTATTTT. Its protein product is CASSESRGETDTQYF.

This chain uses TRBV19 with TRBJ1-1; D remains ambiguous. This CDR3 is 14 amino acids long. CDR1 is LNHDA, CDR2 SQIVND, per germline (reference sequence). Trimming took 4 bases from V and 5 from J, leaving 14 bases between them. CDR3 nucleotide sequence: TGTGCCAGTAGTACCAGACACCCGGGGACTGAAGCTTTCTTT. Amino acid sequence: CASSTRHPGTEAFF.

This clone was found once. This chain links TRBV5-1 with TRBJ1-2; D is perhaps TRBD1 (5 bases). V lost 0 bases and J 8 bases, leaving 17 bases between the germline ends. CDR1 and CDR2 (germline): SGHRS, YFSETQ. This CDR3 has 15 residues. The CDR3 DNA follows: TGCGCCAGCAGCTTGGAGTCAGGGCCCCTAGGAGGCTACACCTTC. Its translation is CASSLESGPLGGYTF.

The chain is built from TRBV9 and TRBJ1-2; 7 bases are shared with TRBD1. In germline, CDR1 is SGDLS, CDR2 YYNGEE. The length of the CDR3 is 12 residues. Unmatched junction bases numbered 2, after V lost 7 bases and J lost 2 bases. The CDR3 DNA is TGTGCCAGCCGGGACAGCAACTATGGCTACACCTTC. Translated: CASRDSNYGYTF. Full variable domain (rest looked up from reference TRBV9 and TRBJ1-2): DSGVTQTPKHLITATGQRVTLRCSPRSGDLSVYWYQQSLDQGLQFLIQYYNGEERAKGNILERFSAQQFPDLHSELNLSSLELGDSALYFCASRDSNYGYTFGSGTRLTVV.

This chain connects TRBV10-1 to TRBJ2-1; 12 positions match TRBD2. The CDR3 length is 14 residues. Looked up from germline, CDR1 is WNHNN and CDR2 is SYGVQD (reference sequence). This chain's CDR3 is CAVASGRGGNEQFF. The CDR3 DNA reads TGCGCGGTTGCTAGCGGGAGGGGTGGCAATGAGCAGTTCTTC.

The chain links TRBV30 to TRBJ1-3; TRBD1 matches 12 bases. The CDR3 length is 15 residues. CDR1 is GTSNPN and CDR2 is SVGIG in the germline V gene (reference sequence). V shed 5 bases and J 8 bases; nucleotides not matched to a gene: 10. CDR3 amino acids: CAWQNPGQGADTIYF. The CDR3 DNA follows: TGTGCCTGGCAAAATCCGGGACAGGGGGCTGACACCATATATTTT.

This clone was observed a few times. The V call is TRBV10-3, the J call TRBJ1-1; D possibly corresponds to TRBD1 (5 bases). Germline V gene data show CDR1 as ENHRY and CDR2 as SYGVKD. The V end was cut by 6 bases, the J end by 4 bases, with 12 bases between. The CDR3 length is 13 residues. The CDR3 region is CAIRGEGSTEAFF. CDR3 nucleotide sequence: TGTGCCATCAGGGGGGAGGGGAGCACTGAAGCTTTCTTT.